This T cell receptor (beta chain) was retrieved from a study of tumor-infiltrating lymphocytes in oesophageal squamous cell carcinoma. TCRdb used MiXCR to reprocess the PCR reads, holding one entry per CDR3 protein. The profile shows nearly 11,000 distinct CDR3 sequences, around 50% of them singletons. Germline V gene sequence: CDR1 LNHNV, CDR2 YYDKDF (reference sequence). The CDR3 extends over 17 amino acids. V gave up 0 bases and J gave up 14 bases, with 27 bases separating them. Concerning this clonotype itself: This may come from a read error, since a much larger clone is one base off.

This clonotype originated in a female donor with esophageal squamous cell carcinoma. The V and J genes are TRBV15 and TRBJ2-3, with a weak D call TRBD2 (5 bases). The specimen was esophageal tumor tissue. Here the CDR3 DNA reads TGTGCCACCAGCAGAGATTCGTTGGCAGCCTACACCGGGGAGCTGTATTTT. It yields the protein CATSRDSLAAYTGELYF.